The 7 T cell receptor beta chains below were found in one sample sequenced in a study of response to subunit inactivated influenza vaccine. TCRdb itself ran the RT-PCR reads through MiXCR, one entry per CDR3 protein. Found here are around 470,000 distinct CDR3 sequences, more than 7% of them singletons; the top ten hold around 13%. The specimen was PBMCs from blood, collected roughly 24 months after vaccination. The receptors derive from a man in his fifties or sixties who received an inactivated influenza vaccine.

In its sample, this clonotype was seen a few times. The V and J genes are TRBV15 and TRBJ2-1; TRBD2 matches at 10 bases. This CDR3 comprises 15 residues. In germline, CDR1 is LNHNV, CDR2 YYDKDF (reference sequence). The V segment lost 3 bases and the J segment 8 bases; nucleotides outside the gene matches: 7. The CDR3 loop is CATSSVLAGEDEQFF. For the CDR3, the DNA is TGTGCCACCAGCAGTGTGCTAGCGGGAGAGGATGAGCAGTTCTTC.

In its sample, this clonotype was seen many times. The rearrangement uses TRBV20-1 and TRBJ1-4; D ambiguous. The germline V gene has CDR1 DFQATT and CDR2 SNEGSKA (reference sequence). CDR3 size: 14 residues. V was shortened by 0 bases and J by 4 bases, with 9 bases between the two germline ends. CDR3 in amino acids: CSARDLGFNEKLFF. CDR3 DNA: TGCAGTGCTAGAGATCTTGGCTTTAATGAAAAACTGTTTTTT.

In this sample, this clonotype turned up many times. J is TRBJ2-1 and V is TRBV18, with 9 bases fitting TRBD2. V lost 3 bases, J lost 6 bases, and 3 bases stayed unmatched. Germline-derived CDR1 and CDR2 are KGHSH and LQKENI. This CDR3 is 14 amino acids long. In nucleotides, the CDR3 is TGTGCCAGCTCACCCTATAGCGGGGGCAATGAGCAGTTCTTC. Encoded protein: CASSPYSGGNEQFF. Full variable domain (missing parts from reference TRBV18 and TRBJ2-1): NAGVMQNPRHLVRRRGQEARLRCSPMKGHSHVYWYRQLPEEGLKFMVYLQKENIIDESGMPKERFSAEFPKEGPSILRIQQVVRGDSAAYFCASSPYSGGNEQFFGPGTRLTVL.

This clonotype appeared a few times. The CDR3 DNA reads as TGCGCCAGCAGATTAGTAACCTGGGACAGGGGGAACTATGGCTACACCTTC. Translated: CASRLVTWDRGNYGYTF. The rearrangement links TRBV4-1 to TRBJ1-2, with 11 bases identical to TRBD1. Unmatched junction bases numbered 11, after V lost 6 bases and J lost 2 bases. CDR3 length equals 17 residues. Per the germline V gene, CDR1 is MGHRA and CDR2 is YSYEKL.

V gene TRBV7-2 combines with J gene TRBJ2-5; D perhaps matches TRBD2 (6 bases). Trimming stripped 0 bases from V and 7 bases from J, with 18 bases between. The CDR3 consists of 16 residues. Germline V lookup: CDR1 SGHTA, CDR2 FQGNSA. CDR3 sequence: CASSLAELAGPGTQYF. DNA for the CDR3: TGTGCCAGCAGCTTAGCCGAACTAGCTGGGCCTGGGACCCAGTACTTC. Together with reference TRBV7-2 and TRBJ2-5, the CDR3 gives the full variable domain: GAGVSQSPSNKVTEKGKDVELRCDPISGHTALYWYRQSLGQGLEFLIYFQGNSAPDKSGLPSDRFSAERTGGSVSTLTIQRTQQEDSAVYLCASSLAELAGPGTQYFGPGTRLLVL.

This clonotype was observed a few times. The V call is TRBV6-1, the J call TRBJ1-2; D remains unclear. The V end was cut by 3 bases, the J end by 4 bases, with 6 bases between. The CDR3 covers 12 residues. Germline CDR1 MNHNS, CDR2 SASEGT. CDR3 loop: CASSDGVYGYTF. CDR3 nucleotide sequence: TGTGCCAGCAGTGACGGGGTCTATGGCTACACCTTC.

This clonotype has at least ten counts. Here the CDR3 reads CASSTGRFGQPQHF. The CDR3 DNA sequence: TGTGCCAGCAGCACCGGGAGGTTTGGGCAGCCCCAGCATTTT. The chain couples TRBV3-1 to TRBJ1-5; D is undetermined. The CDR3 is 14 residues long. CDR1 LGHDT and CDR2 YNNKEL come from the germline V gene (reference sequence). V lost 5 bases, J lost 7 bases, and 15 bases lay in between.